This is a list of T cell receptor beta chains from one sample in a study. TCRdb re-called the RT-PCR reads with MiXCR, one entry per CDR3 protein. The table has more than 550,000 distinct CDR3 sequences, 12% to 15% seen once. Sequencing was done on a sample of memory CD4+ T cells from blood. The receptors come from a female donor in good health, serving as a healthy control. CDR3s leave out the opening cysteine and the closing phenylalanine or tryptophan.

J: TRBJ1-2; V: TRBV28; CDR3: ASSRGRFYGYT
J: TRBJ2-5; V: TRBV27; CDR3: ASSLWQSETQY
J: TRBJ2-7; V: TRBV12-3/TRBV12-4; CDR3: ASSPQGGSSYEQY
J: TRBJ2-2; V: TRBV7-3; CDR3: ASSRQGQLF
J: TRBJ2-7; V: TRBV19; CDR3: ASSIVSSGTYEQY
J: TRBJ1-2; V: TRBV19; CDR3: ASSESYGYT
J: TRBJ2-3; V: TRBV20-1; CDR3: SAGTSGGYSTDTQY
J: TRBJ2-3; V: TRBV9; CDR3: ASSAIDRGQDTQY
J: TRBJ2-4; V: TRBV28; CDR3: ASSFQAGYIQY
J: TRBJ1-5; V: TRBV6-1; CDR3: ASMSSPGQERTSGQPQH
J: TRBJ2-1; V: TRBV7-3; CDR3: ASSLNALYNEQF
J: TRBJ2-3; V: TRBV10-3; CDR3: AISEGVAGGSTDTQY
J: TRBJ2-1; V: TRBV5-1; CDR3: ASSLSWEGNEQF
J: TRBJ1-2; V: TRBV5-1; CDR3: ASRKDRVYGYT
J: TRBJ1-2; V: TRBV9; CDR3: ASSVDGRWEGIYGYT
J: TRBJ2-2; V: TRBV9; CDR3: ASSVGASGTGELF
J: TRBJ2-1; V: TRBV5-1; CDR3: SSSLFVGQRQQF
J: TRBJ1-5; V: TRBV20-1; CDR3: SATGTGNINNQPQH
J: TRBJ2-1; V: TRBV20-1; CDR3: SAGLAGGPYNEQF
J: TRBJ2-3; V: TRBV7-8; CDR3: ASSWGRQRERADTQY
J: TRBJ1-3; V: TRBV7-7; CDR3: ASSSGQGLGSGNTIY